The 6 T cell receptor beta chains below were found in one sample sequenced in a study of blood T cell repertoires in COVID-19. Sequencing used immunoSEQ multiplex PCR; TCRdb keeps in-frame clones, though not all of them. The sample lists a few hundred thousand clones; about 86% were seen once. Sequenced sample: peripheral blood. The receptors derive from a man aged 25 to 45 with active or convalescent COVID-19.

The V and J genes are TRBV11-3 and TRBJ2-7; no clear D gene. The CDR3 covers 13 residues. V lost 1 base and J 2 bases, leaving 6 bases between the germline ends. The germline CDR1 and CDR2 sequences are SGHNT and YENEEA. The CDR3 protein is CASSLGEAYEQYF. In DNA, the CDR3 is TGTGCCAGCAGCTTAGGAGAGGCCTACGAGCAGTACTTC.

The genes are TRBV27 and TRBJ2-1; the match to TRBD2 covers 11 bases. Per the germline V gene, CDR1 is MNHEY and CDR2 is SMNVEV (reference sequence). J lost 10 bases, V lost 5 bases, and 10 bases had no gene match. CDR3 length: 15 residues. The CDR3 sequence is CASSQTSGGSVEQFF. CDR3 nucleotides: TGTGCCAGCAGTCAAACTAGCGGGGGATCTGTGGAGCAGTTCTTC.

The chain joins TRBV4-3 to TRBJ2-7; D might be TRBD1 (6 bases). Germline-derived CDR1 and CDR2 are LGHNA and YSLEER. The CDR3 has 13 residues. The germline V and J ends were trimmed by 1 base and 7 bases, with 11 bases remaining between them. CDR3 coding DNA: TGCGCCAGCAGCCAAGGCCAGGGGTTGGAGCAGTACTTC. Amino acids: CASSQGQGLEQYF.

This chain joins TRBV6-2 or TRBV6-3 and TRBJ1-6, with 8 bases that match TRBD1. The ends lost 2 bases at V and 8 bases at J; junction bases unmatched: 17. Germline V CDR1 and CDR2: MNHEY, SVGEGT. The CDR3 runs to 19 residues. The CDR3 region has the DNA TGTGCCAGCAGTTACCCCAAAATGCAGGGGGCTCCCCCGGATTCACCCCTCCACTTT. Protein: CASSYPKMQGAPPDSPLHF.

In its sample, this clone was seen a few times. At one boundary the junction diverges from the germline segment, which might be a read error. The V and J genes are TRBV29-1 and TRBJ1-1; a weak D match, TRBD1 (6 bases). The CDR3 loop spans 12 amino acids. Germline CDR1 reads SQVTM; CDR2 reads ANQGSEA. The CDR3 here is CSVERDNSEAFF. The CDR3 DNA sequence: TGCAGCGTTGAACGGGACAACAGTGAAGCTTTCTTT.

The rearrangement uses TRBV4-2 and TRBJ2-3; perhaps TRBD1 as D (6 bases). The CDR3 runs 19 residues. CDR1 and CDR2 (germline): LGHNA, YNFKEQ. V shed 4 bases and J shed 4 bases, with 27 bases lying between them. CDR3 protein: CASSPYTGFGPDGADTQYF. As DNA, the CDR3 is TGTGCCAGCAGCCCCTATACAGGGTTTGGGCCCGACGGGGCAGATACGCAGTATTTT.